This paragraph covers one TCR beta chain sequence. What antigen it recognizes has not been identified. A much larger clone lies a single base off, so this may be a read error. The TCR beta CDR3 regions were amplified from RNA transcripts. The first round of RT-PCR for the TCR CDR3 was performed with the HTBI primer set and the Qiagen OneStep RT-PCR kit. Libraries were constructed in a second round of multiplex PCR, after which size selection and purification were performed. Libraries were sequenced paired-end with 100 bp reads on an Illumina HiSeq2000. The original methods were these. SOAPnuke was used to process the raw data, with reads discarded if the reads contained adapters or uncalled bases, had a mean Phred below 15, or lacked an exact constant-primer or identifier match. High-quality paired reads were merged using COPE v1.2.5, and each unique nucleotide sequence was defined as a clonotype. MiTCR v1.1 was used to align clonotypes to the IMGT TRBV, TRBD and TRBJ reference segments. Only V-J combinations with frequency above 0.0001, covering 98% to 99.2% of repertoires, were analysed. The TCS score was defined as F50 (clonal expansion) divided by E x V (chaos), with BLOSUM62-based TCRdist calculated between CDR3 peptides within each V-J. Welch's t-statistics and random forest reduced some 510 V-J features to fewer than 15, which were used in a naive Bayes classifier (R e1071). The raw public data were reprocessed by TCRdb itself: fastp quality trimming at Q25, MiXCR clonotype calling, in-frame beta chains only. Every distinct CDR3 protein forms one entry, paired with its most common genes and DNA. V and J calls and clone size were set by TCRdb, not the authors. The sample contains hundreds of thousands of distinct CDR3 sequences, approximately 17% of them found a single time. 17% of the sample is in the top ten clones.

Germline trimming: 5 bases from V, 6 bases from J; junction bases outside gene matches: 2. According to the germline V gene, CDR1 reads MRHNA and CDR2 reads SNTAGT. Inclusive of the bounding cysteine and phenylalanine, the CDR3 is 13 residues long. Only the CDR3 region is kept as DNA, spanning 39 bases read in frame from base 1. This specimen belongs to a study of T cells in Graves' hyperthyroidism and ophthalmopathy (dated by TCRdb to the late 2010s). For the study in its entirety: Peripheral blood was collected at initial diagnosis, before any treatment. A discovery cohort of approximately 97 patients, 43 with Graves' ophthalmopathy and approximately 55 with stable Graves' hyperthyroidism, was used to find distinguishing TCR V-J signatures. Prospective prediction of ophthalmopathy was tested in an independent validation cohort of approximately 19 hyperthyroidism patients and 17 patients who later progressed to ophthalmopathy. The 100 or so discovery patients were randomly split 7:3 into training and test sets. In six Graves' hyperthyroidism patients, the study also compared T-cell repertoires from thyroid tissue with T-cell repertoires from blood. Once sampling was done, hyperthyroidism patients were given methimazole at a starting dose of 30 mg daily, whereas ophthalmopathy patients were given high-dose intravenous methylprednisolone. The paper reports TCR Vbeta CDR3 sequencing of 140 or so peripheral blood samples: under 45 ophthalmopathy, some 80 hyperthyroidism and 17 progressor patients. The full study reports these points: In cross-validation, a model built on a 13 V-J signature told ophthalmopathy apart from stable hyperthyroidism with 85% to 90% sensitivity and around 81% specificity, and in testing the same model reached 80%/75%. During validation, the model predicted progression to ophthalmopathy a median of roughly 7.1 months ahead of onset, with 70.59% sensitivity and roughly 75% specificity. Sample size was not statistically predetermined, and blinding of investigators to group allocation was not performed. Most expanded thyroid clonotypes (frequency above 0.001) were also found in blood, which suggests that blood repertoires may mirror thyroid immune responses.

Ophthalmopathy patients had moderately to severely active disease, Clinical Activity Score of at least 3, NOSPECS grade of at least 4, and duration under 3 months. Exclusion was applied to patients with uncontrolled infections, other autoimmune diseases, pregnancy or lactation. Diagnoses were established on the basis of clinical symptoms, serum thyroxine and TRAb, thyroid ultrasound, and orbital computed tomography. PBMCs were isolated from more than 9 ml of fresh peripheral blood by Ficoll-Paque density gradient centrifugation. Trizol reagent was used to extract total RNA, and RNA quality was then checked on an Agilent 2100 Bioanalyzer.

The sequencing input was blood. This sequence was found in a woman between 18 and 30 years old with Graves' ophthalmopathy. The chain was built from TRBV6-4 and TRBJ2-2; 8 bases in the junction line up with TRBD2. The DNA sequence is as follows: TGTGCCAGCAGTAGCGGGAGCGCCGGGGAGCTGTTTTTT. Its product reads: CASSSGSAGELFF.